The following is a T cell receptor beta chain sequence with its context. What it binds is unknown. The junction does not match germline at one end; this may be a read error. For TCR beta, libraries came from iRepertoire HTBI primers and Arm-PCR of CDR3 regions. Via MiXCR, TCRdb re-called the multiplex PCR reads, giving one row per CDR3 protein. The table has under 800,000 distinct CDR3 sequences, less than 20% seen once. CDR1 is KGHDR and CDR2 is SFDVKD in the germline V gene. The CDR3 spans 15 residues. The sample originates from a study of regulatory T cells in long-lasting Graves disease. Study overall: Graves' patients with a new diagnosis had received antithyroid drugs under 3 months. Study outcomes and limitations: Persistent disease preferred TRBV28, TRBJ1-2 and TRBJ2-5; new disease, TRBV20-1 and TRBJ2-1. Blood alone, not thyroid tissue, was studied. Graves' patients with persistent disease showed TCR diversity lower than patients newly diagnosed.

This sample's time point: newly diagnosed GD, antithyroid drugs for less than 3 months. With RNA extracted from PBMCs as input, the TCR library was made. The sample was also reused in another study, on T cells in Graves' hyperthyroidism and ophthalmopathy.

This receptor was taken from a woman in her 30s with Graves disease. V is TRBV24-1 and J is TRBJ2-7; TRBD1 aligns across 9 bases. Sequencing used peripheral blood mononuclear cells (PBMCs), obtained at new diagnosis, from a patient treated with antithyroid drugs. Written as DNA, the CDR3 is TGTGCCACCAGTGATATGGACAGGGGACGCTACGAGCAGCACTTC. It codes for CATSDMDRGRYEQHF.